This is a list of T cell receptor beta chains from one sample in a study of CD8 T cells in Susac syndrome. Each CDR3 protein is one row after TCRdb ran MiXCR on the immunoSEQ multiplex PCR reads. Seen here are 150,000 or so distinct CDR3 sequences, 95% to 96% observed once, and the top ten hold about 0.15%. Sequencing was carried out using CD8+ T cells from PBMCs. The receptors come from a human donor with multiple sclerosis. The CDR3 runs from the conserved cysteine through the conserved F or W. D genes are given only for firm matches. Not every row has a clone size; where given, it reads once, few, many or a size class.

J gene: TRBJ2-1
V gene: TRBV7-2
clone size: -
D gene: -
CDR3 DNA: TGTGCCAGCAGCTTAGAGACGGGGCCCTACAATGAGCAGTTCTTC
CDR3 protein: CASSLETGPYNEQFF

J gene: TRBJ1-1
V gene: TRBV6-5
clone size: -
D gene: -
CDR3 DNA: TGTGCCAGCAGTTACTCTTCGAACACTGAAGCTTTCTTT
CDR3 protein: CASSYSSNTEAFF

J gene: TRBJ2-3
V gene: TRBV30
clone size: -
D gene: -
CDR3 DNA: TGTGCCTGGACAGGGCATCCTGGAGATACGCAGTATTTT
CDR3 protein: CAWTGHPGDTQYF

J gene: TRBJ1-6
V gene: TRBV20-1
clone size: -
D gene: TRBD1
CDR3 DNA: TGCAGTGCTAGAGATCATAGACAGGGGAGGTCACCCCTCCACTTT
CDR3 protein: CSARDHRQGRSPLHF

J gene: TRBJ1-1
V gene: TRBV6-6
clone size: -
D gene: -
CDR3 DNA: TGTGCCAGCACCCTGCTCCCGGGCAGGCTGAACACTGAAGCTTTCTTT
CDR3 protein: CASTLLPGRLNTEAFF

J gene: TRBJ2-1
V gene: TRBV10-3
clone size: -
D gene: TRBD2
CDR3 DNA: TGTGCCATCAGTGAACTAGCGGGGGACAATGAGCAGTTCTTC
CDR3 protein: CAISELAGDNEQFF

J gene: TRBJ1-2
V gene: TRBV20-1
clone size: -
D gene: TRBD1
CDR3 DNA: TGCAGTGCTAAAGGGACAGGGGGCGTTTTTGGCTACACCTTC
CDR3 protein: CSAKGTGGVFGYTF

J gene: TRBJ1-1
V gene: TRBV12-5
clone size: -
D gene: TRBD1
CDR3 DNA: TGTGCTAGTGGTTCAACAAACCTACAGGGGAAAAACACTGAAGCTTTCTTT
CDR3 protein: CASGSTNLQGKNTEAFF

J gene: TRBJ1-1
V gene: TRBV7-9
clone size: -
D gene: -
CDR3 DNA: TGTGCCAGCAGCTTAACTCTACTGACAGGGAACACTGAAGCTTTCTTT
CDR3 protein: CASSLTLLTGNTEAFF

J gene: TRBJ2-7
V gene: TRBV27
clone size: -
D gene: -
CDR3 DNA: TGTGCCAGCGGATATCGGGGGGCTCCCTACGAGCAGTACTTC
CDR3 protein: CASGYRGAPYEQYF

J gene: TRBJ2-7
V gene: TRBV6-5
clone size: few
D gene: TRBD1
CDR3 DNA: TGTGCCAGCAGCCCGGGACAGGGGTTGTACGAGCAGTACTTC
CDR3 protein: CASSPGQGLYEQYF

J gene: TRBJ2-5
V gene: TRBV13
clone size: -
D gene: TRBD2
CDR3 DNA: TGTGCCAGCAGCCAAGGACTAGCGGACGAGACCCAGTACTTC
CDR3 protein: CASSQGLADETQYF

J gene: TRBJ2-3
V gene: TRBV7-6
clone size: once
D gene: -
CDR3 DNA: TGTGCCAGCAGCTTTCGCGGGGCCCGCACAGATACGCAGTATTTT
CDR3 protein: CASSFRGARTDTQYF

J gene: TRBJ1-2
V gene: TRBV20-1
clone size: -
D gene: TRBD1
CDR3 DNA: TGCAGTGCCATGCTTGTGAGACAGGGCACACTAGGGGGCTACACCTTC
CDR3 protein: CSAMLVRQGTLGGYTF

J gene: TRBJ2-1
V gene: TRBV27
clone size: -
D gene: TRBD1
CDR3 DNA: TGTGCCAGCAGTTTCCGTCAGGGGGCCAATGAGCAGTTCTTC
CDR3 protein: CASSFRQGANEQFF

J gene: TRBJ1-2
V gene: TRBV29-1
clone size: -
D gene: -
CDR3 DNA: TGCAGCGTTGATCGTAAACGAGCGCATGGCTACACCTTC
CDR3 protein: CSVDRKRAHGYTF

J gene: TRBJ2-1
V gene: TRBV5-1
clone size: -
D gene: TRBD2
CDR3 DNA: TGCGCCAGCAGCCCCTTGTATTGGACTAGCGGGGAAAATGAGCAGTTCTTC
CDR3 protein: CASSPLYWTSGENEQFF

J gene: TRBJ1-1
V gene: TRBV7-9
clone size: -
D gene: -
CDR3 DNA: TGTGCCAGCAGCTTAGGGCGACACGTCACTGAAGCTTTCTTT
CDR3 protein: CASSLGRHVTEAFF

J gene: TRBJ1-2
V gene: TRBV29-1
clone size: -
D gene: -
CDR3 DNA: TGCAGCGTTGAAGGACAGGAGACTAACTATGGCTACACCTTC
CDR3 protein: CSVEGQETNYGYTF

J gene: TRBJ2-1
V gene: TRBV19
clone size: -
D gene: TRBD2
CDR3 DNA: TGTGCCAGTAGTATCGAGCCTAGCGGGGGGCCAGAGTTCTTC
CDR3 protein: CASSIEPSGGPEFF

J gene: TRBJ2-3
V gene: TRBV20-1
clone size: -
D gene: TRBD2
CDR3 DNA: TGCAGTGCTAGAGATGCTAGCGGGGCGAGAGATACGCAGTATTTT
CDR3 protein: CSARDASGARDTQYF

J gene: TRBJ2-2
V gene: TRBV29-1
clone size: -
D gene: TRBD2
CDR3 DNA: TGCAGCGTTGAGCCTTTAGCGGGGGACACCGGGGAGCTGTTTTTT
CDR3 protein: CSVEPLAGDTGELFF

J gene: TRBJ1-1
V gene: TRBV18
clone size: -
D gene: -
CDR3 DNA: TGTGCCAGCTCACCTGAGGCGGGTGAAGCTTTCTTT
CDR3 protein: CASSPEAGEAFF

J gene: TRBJ1-5
V gene: TRBV30
clone size: -
D gene: -
CDR3 DNA: TGTGCCTGGGCGCGGGGAAGGTGGGATCAGCCCCAGCATTTT
CDR3 protein: CAWARGRWDQPQHF

J gene: TRBJ2-3
V gene: TRBV7-9
clone size: -
D gene: -
CDR3 DNA: TGTGCCAGCAGCTTGCTGGATCTGTATTTT
CDR3 protein: CASSLLDLYF

J gene: TRBJ2-1
V gene: TRBV27
clone size: -
D gene: TRBD1
CDR3 DNA: TGTGCCAGCTTTGGGACAGGGGGGAACAATGAGCAGTTCTTC
CDR3 protein: CASFGTGGNNEQFF

J gene: TRBJ2-3
V gene: TRBV5-1
clone size: -
D gene: TRBD2
CDR3 DNA: TGCGCCAGCACCCAGCCAGCGGGGGGGATCGCAGATACGCAGTATTTT
CDR3 protein: CASTQPAGGIADTQYF

J gene: TRBJ1-5
V gene: TRBV30
clone size: -
D gene: -
CDR3 DNA: TGTGCCTGGAGTGTACTCCCGGGTCAGCCCCAGCATTTT
CDR3 protein: CAWSVLPGQPQHF

J gene: TRBJ2-7
V gene: TRBV15
clone size: -
D gene: -
CDR3 DNA: TGTGCCACTCAAATATCCTCCTCCTACGAGCAGTACTTC
CDR3 protein: CATQISSSYEQYF

J gene: TRBJ2-1
V gene: TRBV7-2
clone size: -
D gene: TRBD2
CDR3 DNA: TGTGCCAGCAGCTTAGGGCTAGCGGGGGTAAATGAGCAGTTCTTC
CDR3 protein: CASSLGLAGVNEQFF

J gene: TRBJ2-1
V gene: TRBV9
clone size: few
D gene: -
CDR3 DNA: TGTGCCAGCAGCCCCCGAGACAATGAGCAGTTCTTC
CDR3 protein: CASSPRDNEQFF

J gene: TRBJ2-3
V gene: TRBV20-1
clone size: -
D gene: -
CDR3 DNA: TGCAGTGCTAGAGATCGGGACCGGGACTGGGGTACGCAGTATTTT
CDR3 protein: CSARDRDRDWGTQYF

J gene: TRBJ2-1
V gene: TRBV6-5
clone size: -
D gene: TRBD1
CDR3 DNA: TGTGCCAGCAGACGACAGGGGGTCCACAATGAGCAGTTCTTC
CDR3 protein: CASRRQGVHNEQFF

J gene: TRBJ2-7
V gene: TRBV20-1
clone size: -
D gene: TRBD1
CDR3 DNA: TGCAGTGCTAGAGATGGCGGGACAGGGTTCGACGAGCAGTACTTC
CDR3 protein: CSARDGGTGFDEQYF

J gene: TRBJ2-1
V gene: TRBV4-1
clone size: -
D gene: -
CDR3 DNA: TGCGCCAGCAGCCAAGAAATAATGAATGAGCAGTTCTTC
CDR3 protein: CASSQEIMNEQFF

J gene: TRBJ2-2
V gene: TRBV12-3/TRBV12-4
clone size: -
D gene: -
CDR3 DNA: TGTGCCAGCAGTTTACAGGGTACCGGGGAGCTGTTTTTT
CDR3 protein: CASSLQGTGELFF

J gene: TRBJ1-2
V gene: TRBV20-1
clone size: -
D gene: -
CDR3 DNA: TGCAGTGCTGAAGTTACAGGAATCTATGGCTACACCTTC
CDR3 protein: CSAEVTGIYGYTF

J gene: TRBJ2-1
V gene: TRBV27
clone size: once
D gene: -
CDR3 DNA: TGTGCCAGCAGTTTAGCAGGGAACCCCTACAATGAGCAGTTCTTC
CDR3 protein: CASSLAGNPYNEQFF

J gene: TRBJ2-3
V gene: TRBV29-1
clone size: -
D gene: -
CDR3 DNA: TGCAGCGTTCCATGGGGTGATACGCAGTATTTT
CDR3 protein: CSVPWGDTQYF

J gene: TRBJ2-1
V gene: TRBV7-9
clone size: -
D gene: -
CDR3 DNA: TGTGCCAGCAGCTTAGTCCAGACAGGTGACAATGAGCAGTTCTTC
CDR3 protein: CASSLVQTGDNEQFF

J gene: TRBJ2-7
V gene: TRBV29-1
clone size: -
D gene: -
CDR3 DNA: TGCAGCGTTGATACGACACCCTCGTGCTACGAGCAGTACTTC
CDR3 protein: CSVDTTPSCYEQYF

J gene: TRBJ2-1
V gene: TRBV11-2
clone size: once
D gene: -
CDR3 DNA: TGTGCCAGCAGCCGCACGCGGGGGCAGTTCTTC
CDR3 protein: CASSRTRGQFF